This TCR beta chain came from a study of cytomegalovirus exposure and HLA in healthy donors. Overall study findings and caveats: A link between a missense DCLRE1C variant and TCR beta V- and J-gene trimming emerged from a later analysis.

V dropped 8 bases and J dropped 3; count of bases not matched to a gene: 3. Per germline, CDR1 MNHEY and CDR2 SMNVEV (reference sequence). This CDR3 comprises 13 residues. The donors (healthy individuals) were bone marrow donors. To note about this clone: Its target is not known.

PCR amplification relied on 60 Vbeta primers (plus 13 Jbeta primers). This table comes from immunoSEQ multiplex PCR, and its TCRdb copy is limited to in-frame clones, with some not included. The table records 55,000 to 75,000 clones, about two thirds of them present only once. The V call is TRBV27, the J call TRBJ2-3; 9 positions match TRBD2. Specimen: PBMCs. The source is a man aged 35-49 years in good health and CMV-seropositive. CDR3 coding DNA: TGTGCCAGCTCGCGGGGGGGTACAGATACGCAGTATTTT. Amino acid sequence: CASSRGGTDTQYF.